This T cell receptor beta chain was identified during a study of graft-versus-host responses after intestinal transplantation. The table came from immunoSEQ multiplex PCR; TCRdb's copy has only in-frame clones and leaves some out. The sample yields approximately 80,000 clones, less than 90% seen once. A word on this clone: The antigen is undetermined.

Between the trimmed V and J ends, which lost 7 bases and 2 bases, there was a span of 14 bases. CDR3 size: 14 residues. Germline V gene lookup returns CDR1 LNHDA and CDR2 SQIVND (reference sequence). The sample consisted of unstimulated CD4+ T cells sorted from spleen or lymph node cells, taken before intestinal transplant. This sequence joins TRBV19 and TRBJ1-1; possibly TRBD1 for D (5 bases). The TCR originated in a human donor who received an intestinal transplant. DNA for the CDR3: TGTGCCAGTACTTCCGGGGGGAAAAACACTGAAGCTTTCTTT. Its translation: CASTSGGKNTEAFF. The full variable domain, with the rest looked up from reference TRBV19 and TRBJ1-1, is DGGITQSPKYLFRKEGQNVTLSCEQNLNHDAMYWYRQDPGQGLRLIYYSQIVNDFQKGDIAEGYSVSREKKESFPLTVTSAQKNPTAFYLCASTSGGKNTEAFFGQGTRLTVV.